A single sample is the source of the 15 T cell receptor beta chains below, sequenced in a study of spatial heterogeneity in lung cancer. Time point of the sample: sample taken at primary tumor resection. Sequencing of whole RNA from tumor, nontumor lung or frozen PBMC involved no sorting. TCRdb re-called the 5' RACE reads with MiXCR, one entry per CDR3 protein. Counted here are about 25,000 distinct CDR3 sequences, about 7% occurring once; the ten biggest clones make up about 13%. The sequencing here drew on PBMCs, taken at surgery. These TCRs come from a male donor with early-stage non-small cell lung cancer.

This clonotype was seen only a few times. The CDR3 DNA reads as TGTGCCATCACCCCTGGATCCAGCCGCACTGAAGCTTTCTTT. This codes for CAITPGSSRTEAFF. The gene calls are TRBV10-3 and TRBJ1-1; no firm D call. V was shortened by 7 bases and J by 4 bases, with 16 bases between the two germline ends. Germline lookup yields CDR1 ENHRY and CDR2 SYGVKD. The CDR3 sequence is 14 residues long.

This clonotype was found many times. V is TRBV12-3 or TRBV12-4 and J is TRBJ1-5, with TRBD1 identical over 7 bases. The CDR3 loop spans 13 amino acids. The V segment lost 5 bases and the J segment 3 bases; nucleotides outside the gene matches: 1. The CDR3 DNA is TGTGCCAGCAGTGAGGGGGCCAATCAGCCCCAGCATTTT. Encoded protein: CASSEGANQPQHF.

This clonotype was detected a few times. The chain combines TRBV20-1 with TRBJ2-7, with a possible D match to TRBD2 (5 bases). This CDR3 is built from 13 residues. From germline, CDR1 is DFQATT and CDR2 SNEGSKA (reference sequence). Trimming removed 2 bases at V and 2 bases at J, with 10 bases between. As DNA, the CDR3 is TGCAGTGCTAGACGTGTCGGGGCCTACGAGCAGTACTTC. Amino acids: CSARRVGAYEQYF.

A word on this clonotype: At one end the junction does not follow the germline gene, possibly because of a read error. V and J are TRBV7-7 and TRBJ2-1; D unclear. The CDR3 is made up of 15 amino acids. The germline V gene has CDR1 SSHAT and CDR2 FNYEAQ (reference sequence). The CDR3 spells CASSLGRSIYNEQFF. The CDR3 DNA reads TGTGCTAGCAGCTTAGGGCGGAGCATCTACAATGAGCAGTTCTTC. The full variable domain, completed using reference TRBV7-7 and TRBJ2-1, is GAGVSQSPRYKVTKRGQDVTLRCDPISSHATLYWYQQALGQGPEFLTYFNYEAQPDKSGLPSDRFSAERPEGSISTLTIQRTEQRDSAMYRCASSLGRSIYNEQFFGPGTRLTVL.

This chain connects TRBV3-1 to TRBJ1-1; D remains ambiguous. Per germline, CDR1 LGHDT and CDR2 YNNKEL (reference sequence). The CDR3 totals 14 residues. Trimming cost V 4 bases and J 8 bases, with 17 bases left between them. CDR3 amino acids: CASSPPEISQEAFF. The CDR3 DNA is TGTGCCAGCAGCCCCCCGGAGATATCACAAGAAGCTTTCTTT.

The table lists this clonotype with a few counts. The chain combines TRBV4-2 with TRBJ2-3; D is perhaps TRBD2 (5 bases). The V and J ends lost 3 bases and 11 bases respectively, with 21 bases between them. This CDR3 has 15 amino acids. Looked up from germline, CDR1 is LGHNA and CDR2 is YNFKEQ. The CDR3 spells CASSQALNLLVGQYF. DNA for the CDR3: TGTGCCAGCAGCCAGGCCCTGAATCTACTAGTAGGGCAGTATTTT.

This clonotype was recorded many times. The CDR3 DNA reads as TGTGCCATCAGTGAGGGCCGGGGCACAGATACGCAGTATTTT. This translates into CAISEGRGTDTQYF. V is TRBV10-3 and J is TRBJ2-3; D gene unclear. V was pared by 2 bases and J by 1 base, with 7 bases between. This CDR3 has 14 amino acids. Germline CDR1 reads ENHRY; CDR2 reads SYGVKD.

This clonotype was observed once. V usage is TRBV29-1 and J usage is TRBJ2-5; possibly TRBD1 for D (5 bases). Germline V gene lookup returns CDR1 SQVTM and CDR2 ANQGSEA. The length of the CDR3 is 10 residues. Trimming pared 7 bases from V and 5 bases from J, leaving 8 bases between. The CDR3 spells CSGTLETQYF. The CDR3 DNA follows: TGCAGCGGGACACTGGAGACCCAGTACTTC.

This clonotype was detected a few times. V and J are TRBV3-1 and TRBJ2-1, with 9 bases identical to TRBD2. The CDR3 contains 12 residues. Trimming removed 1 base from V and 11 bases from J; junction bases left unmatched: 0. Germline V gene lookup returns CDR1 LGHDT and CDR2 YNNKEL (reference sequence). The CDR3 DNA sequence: TGTGCCAGCAGCCAAGCTAGCGGGAAGCAGTTCTTC. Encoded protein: CASSQASGKQFF.

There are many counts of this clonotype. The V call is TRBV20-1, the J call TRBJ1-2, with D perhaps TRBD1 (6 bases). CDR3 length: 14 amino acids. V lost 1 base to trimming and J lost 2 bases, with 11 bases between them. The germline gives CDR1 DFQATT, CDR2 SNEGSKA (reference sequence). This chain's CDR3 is CSARGSQGNYGYTF. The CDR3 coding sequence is TGCAGTGCTAGAGGATCCCAGGGGAACTATGGCTACACCTTC.

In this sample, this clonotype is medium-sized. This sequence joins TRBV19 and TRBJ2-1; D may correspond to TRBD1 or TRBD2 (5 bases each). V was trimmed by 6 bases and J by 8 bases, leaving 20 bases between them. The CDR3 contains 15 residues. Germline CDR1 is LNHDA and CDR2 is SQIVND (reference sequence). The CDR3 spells CASRAGTTFGDEQFF. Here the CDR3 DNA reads TGTGCCAGTAGGGCCGGGACCACCTTTGGGGATGAGCAGTTCTTC.

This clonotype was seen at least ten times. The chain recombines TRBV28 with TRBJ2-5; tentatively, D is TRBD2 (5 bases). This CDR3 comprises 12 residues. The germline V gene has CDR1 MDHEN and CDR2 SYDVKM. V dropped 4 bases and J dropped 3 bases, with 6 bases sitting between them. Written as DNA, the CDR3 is TGTGCCAGCAGTTCAGCGGAAGAGACCCAGTACTTC. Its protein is CASSSAEETQYF.

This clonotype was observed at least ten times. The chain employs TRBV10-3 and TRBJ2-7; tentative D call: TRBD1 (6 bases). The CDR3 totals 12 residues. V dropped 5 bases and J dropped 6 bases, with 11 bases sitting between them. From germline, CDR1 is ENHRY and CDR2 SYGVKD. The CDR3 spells CAISYTGIEQYV. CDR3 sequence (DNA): TGTGCCATCAGTTATACAGGGATCGAGCAGTACGTC.

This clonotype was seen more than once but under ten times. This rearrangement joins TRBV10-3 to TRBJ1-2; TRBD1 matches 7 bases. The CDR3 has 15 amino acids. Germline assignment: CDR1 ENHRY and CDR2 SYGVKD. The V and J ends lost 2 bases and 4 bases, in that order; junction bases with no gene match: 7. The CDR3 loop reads CAISELIGQAYGYTF. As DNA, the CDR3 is TGTGCCATCAGTGAGCTTATCGGACAGGCCTATGGCTACACCTTC.

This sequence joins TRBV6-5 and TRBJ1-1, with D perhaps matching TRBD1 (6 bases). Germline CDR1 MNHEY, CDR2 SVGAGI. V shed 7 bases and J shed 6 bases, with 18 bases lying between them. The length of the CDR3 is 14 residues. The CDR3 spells CASTPQGVKAEAFF. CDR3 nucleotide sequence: TGTGCCAGCACGCCACAGGGAGTTAAGGCTGAAGCTTTCTTT.